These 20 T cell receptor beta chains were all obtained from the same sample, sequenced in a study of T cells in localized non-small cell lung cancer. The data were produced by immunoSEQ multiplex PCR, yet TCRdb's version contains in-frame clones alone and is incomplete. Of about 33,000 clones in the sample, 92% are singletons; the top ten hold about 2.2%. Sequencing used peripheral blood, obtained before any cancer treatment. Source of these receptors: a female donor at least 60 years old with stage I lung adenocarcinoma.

This CDR3 reads CASSLLAGYNEQFF. The CDR3 bases are TGTGCCAGCAGTTTGCTAGCGGGTTACAATGAGCAGTTCTTC. This chain links TRBV28 with TRBJ2-1; 8 nucleotides agree with TRBD2. The ends lost 3 bases at V and 4 bases at J; junction bases unmatched: 2. The CDR3 has 14 residues. The germline V gene has CDR1 MDHEN and CDR2 SYDVKM.

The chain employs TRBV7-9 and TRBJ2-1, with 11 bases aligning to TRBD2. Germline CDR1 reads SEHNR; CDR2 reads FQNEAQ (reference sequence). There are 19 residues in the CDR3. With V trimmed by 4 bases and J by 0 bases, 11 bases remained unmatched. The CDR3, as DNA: TGTGCCAGCAGCTCCCTGCTAGCGGGGGGATCTAGCTCCTACAATGAGCAGTTCTTC. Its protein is CASSSLLAGGSSSYNEQFF.

CDR3 residues: CASSDFTGNTGELFF. The CDR3 DNA reads as TGTGCCAGCAGTGACTTTACCGGGAACACCGGGGAGCTGTTTTTT. This chain links TRBV7-9 with TRBJ2-2, with D unclear. The V and J ends lost 6 bases and 1 base respectively, with 12 bases between them. This CDR3 has 15 residues. Germline CDR1 is SEHNR and CDR2 is FQNEAQ (reference sequence).

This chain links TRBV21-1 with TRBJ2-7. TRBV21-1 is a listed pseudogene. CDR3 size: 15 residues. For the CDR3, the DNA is TGTGCCAGCAGCGCCAGAGACGGGCTCTCCTACGAGCAGTACTTC. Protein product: CASSARDGLSYEQYF.

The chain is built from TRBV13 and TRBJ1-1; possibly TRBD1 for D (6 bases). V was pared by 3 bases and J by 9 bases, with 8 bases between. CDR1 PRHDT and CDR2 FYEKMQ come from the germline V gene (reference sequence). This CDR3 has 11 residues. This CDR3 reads CASSLGAKAFF. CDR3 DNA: TGTGCCAGCAGCTTGGGGGCTAAAGCTTTCTTT. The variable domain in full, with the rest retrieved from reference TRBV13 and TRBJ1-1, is AAGVIQSPRHLIKEKRETATLKCYPIPRHDTVYWYQQGPGQDPQFLISFYEKMQSDKGSIPDRFSAQQFSDYHSELNMSSLELGDSALYFCASSLGAKAFFGQGTRLTVV.

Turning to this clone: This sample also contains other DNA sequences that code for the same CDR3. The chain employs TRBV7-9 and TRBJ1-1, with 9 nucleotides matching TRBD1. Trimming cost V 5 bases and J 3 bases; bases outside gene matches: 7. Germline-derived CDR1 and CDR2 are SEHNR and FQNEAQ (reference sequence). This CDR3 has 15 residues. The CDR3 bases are TGTGCCAGCAGCCCGGACAGGGGAAGGGACACTGAAGCTTTCTTT. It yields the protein CASSPDRGRDTEAFF.

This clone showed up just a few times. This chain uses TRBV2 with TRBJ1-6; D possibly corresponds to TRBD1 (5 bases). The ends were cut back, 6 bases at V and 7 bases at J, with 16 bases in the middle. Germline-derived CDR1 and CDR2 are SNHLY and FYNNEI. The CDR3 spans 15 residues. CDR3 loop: CASRGDGQGNSPLHF. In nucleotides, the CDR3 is TGTGCCAGCAGGGGGGACGGACAAGGGAATTCACCCCTCCACTTT.

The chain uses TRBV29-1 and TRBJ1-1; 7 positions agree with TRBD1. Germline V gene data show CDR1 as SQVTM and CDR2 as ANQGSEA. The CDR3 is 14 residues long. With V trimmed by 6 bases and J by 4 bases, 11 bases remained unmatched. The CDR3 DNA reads TGCAGCGTCCGACGAGGGGGCGGTACCACTGAAGCTTTCTTT. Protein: CSVRRGGGTTEAFF.

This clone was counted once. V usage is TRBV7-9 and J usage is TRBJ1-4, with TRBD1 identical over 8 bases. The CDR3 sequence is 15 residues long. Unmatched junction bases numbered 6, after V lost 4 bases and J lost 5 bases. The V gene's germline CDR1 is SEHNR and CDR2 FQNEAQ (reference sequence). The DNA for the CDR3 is TGTGCCAGCAGCTCAGGGGGCAAGGGGAATGAAAAACTGTTTTTT. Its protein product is CASSSGGKGNEKLFF.

In DNA, the CDR3 is TGCGCCAGCAGCCAATTTGGCCCTGGGGGGCGGCGAGAGACCCAGTACTTC. Protein sequence: CASSQFGPGGRRETQYF. The chain has TRBV4-1 and TRBJ2-5; possibly TRBD1 or TRBD2 for D (6 bases each). Trimming took off 2 bases at V and 4 bases at J, with 20 bases between the two ends. The CDR3 sequence is 17 residues long. The germline V gene encodes CDR1 MGHRA and CDR2 YSYEKL.

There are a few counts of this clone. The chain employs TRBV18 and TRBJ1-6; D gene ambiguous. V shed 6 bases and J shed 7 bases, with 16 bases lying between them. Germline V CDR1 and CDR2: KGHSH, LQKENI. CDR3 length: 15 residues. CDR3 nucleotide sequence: TGTGCCAGCTCCCCGACCGACCCTTGGAATTCACCCCTCCACTTT. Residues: CASSPTDPWNSPLHF.

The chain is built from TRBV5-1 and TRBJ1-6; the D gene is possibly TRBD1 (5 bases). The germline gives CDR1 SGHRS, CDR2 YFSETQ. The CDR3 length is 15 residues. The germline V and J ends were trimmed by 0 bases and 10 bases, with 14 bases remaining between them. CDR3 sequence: CASSLDDSKGSPLHF. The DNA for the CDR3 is TGCGCCAGCAGCTTGGATGACTCGAAGGGGTCACCCCTCCACTTT. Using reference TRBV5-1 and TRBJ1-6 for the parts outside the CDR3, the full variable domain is KAGVTQTPRYLIKTRGQQVTLSCSPISGHRSVSWYQQTPGQGLQFLFEYFSETQRNKGNFPGRFSGRQFSNSRSEMNVSTLELGDSALYLCASSLDDSKGSPLHFGNGTRLTVT.

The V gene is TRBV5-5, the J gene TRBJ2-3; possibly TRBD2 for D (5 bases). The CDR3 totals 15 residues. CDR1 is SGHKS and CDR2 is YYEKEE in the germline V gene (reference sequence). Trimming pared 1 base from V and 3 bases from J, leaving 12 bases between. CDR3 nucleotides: TGTGCCAGCAGCTTGTACTCATCGGGGACAGATACGCAGTATTTT. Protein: CASSLYSSGTDTQYF.

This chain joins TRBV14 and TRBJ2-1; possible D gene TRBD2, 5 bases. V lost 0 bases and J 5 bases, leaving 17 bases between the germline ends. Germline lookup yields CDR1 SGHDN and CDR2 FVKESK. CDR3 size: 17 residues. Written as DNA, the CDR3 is TGTGCCAGCAGCCAAGAGGGATCCTCCTGGGAGAACAATGAGCAGTTCTTC. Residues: CASSQEGSSWENNEQFF.

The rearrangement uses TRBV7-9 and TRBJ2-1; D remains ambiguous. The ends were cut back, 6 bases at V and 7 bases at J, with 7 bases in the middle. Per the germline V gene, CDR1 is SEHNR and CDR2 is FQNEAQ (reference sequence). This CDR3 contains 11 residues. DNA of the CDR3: TGTGCCAGCAGGGGCGTTAATGAGCAGTTCTTC. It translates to CASRGVNEQFF.

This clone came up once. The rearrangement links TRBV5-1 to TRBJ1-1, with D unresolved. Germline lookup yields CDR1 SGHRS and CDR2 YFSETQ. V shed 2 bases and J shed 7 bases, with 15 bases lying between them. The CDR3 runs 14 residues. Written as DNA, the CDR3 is TGCGCCAGCAGCTTTGGGAGCTATGAGGATGAAGCTTTCTTT. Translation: CASSFGSYEDEAFF.

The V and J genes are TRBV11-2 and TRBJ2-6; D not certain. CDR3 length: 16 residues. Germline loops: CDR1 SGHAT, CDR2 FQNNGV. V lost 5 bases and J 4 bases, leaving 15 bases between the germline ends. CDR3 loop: CASSPRASWGANVLTF. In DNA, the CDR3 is TGTGCCAGCAGCCCCCGGGCGTCGTGGGGGGCCAACGTCCTGACTTTC.

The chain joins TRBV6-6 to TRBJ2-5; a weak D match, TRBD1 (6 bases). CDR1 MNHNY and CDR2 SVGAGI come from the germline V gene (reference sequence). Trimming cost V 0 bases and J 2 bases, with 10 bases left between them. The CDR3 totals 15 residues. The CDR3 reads CASSYSGGQQETQYF. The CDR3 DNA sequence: TGTGCCAGCAGTTACTCAGGGGGACAACAAGAGACCCAGTACTTC.

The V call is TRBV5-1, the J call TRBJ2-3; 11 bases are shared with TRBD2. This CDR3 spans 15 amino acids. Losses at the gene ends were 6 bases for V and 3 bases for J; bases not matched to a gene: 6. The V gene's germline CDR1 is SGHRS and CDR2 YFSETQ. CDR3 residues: CASTFSGGATDTQYF. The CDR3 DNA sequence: TGCGCCAGCACCTTTAGCGGGGGGGCGACAGATACGCAGTATTTT.

For the CDR3, the DNA is TGTGCCTGGAGGGGCGGGACAGGGAGAAGTGGCTATGGCTACACCTTC. It yields the protein CAWRGGTGRSGYGYTF. The chain employs TRBV30 and TRBJ1-2; 9 positions match TRBD1. This CDR3 has 16 residues. V was pared by 3 bases and J by 4 bases, with 12 bases of the junction left unmatched. Germline CDR1 and CDR2: GTSNPN and SVGIG (reference sequence). Full variable domain (remainder filled in from reference TRBV30 and TRBJ1-2): SQTIHQWPATLVQPVGSPLSLECTVEGTSNPNLYWYRQAAGRGLQLLFYSVGIGQISSEVPQNLSASRPQDRQFILSSKKLLLSDSGFYLCAWRGGTGRSGYGYTFGSGTRLTVV.